This TCR beta chain was recovered during a study of T cells in Graves' hyperthyroidism and ophthalmopathy. General study findings and limits: Blood held most thyroid clonotypes expanded above 0.001 frequency.

The TCR beta CDR3 regions underwent amplification using RNA transcripts as the source. HTBI primers were employed in a first-round RT-PCR of the TCR CDR3. TCRdb fed the multiplex PCR reads into MiXCR, producing one record per CDR3 protein. Among under 250,000 distinct CDR3 sequences, 24% were seen once, and the ten largest hold roughly 32%. The CDR3 contains 10 residues. Germline V gene sequence: CDR1 LNHDA, CDR2 SQIVND (reference sequence). The table lists this clonotype with many counts. The antigen is undetermined. Using around 10 ml of fresh peripheral blood, PBMCs were prepared. Source material: blood. The gene calls are TRBV19 and TRBJ1-1; D uncertain. The TCR sequence derives from a woman between 40 and 50 years old with Graves' ophthalmopathy. The DNA of the CDR3 is TGTGCTTGCTTAGGCACTGAAGCTTTCTTT. Protein sequence: CACLGTEAFF.